In its sample, the clone carrying this T cell receptor beta chain was seen many times. Its antigen is as yet unknown. Over 190 million TCR-beta sequences (from 15-18 subjects) were yielded by each sequencing run. TCRdb passed the 5' RACE reads through MiXCR, listing each CDR3 protein once. The table includes about 76,000 distinct CDR3 sequences, 15% to 20% detected once. These data originate in a study of neurological immune-mediated disorders. Study results and limitations: The greatest TCR clonal expansion appeared in HTLV-1-associated myelopathy and the smallest, falling below healthy controls, in multiple sclerosis.

V lost 5 bases to trimming and J lost 6 bases, with 16 bases between them. CDR1 is MNHEY, CDR2 SVGAGI, per germline. The CDR3 runs to 14 residues. It was blood bank volunteers in Maryland, USA who made up the healthy controls. The sequenced sample was PBMCs. This receptor was obtained from a woman between 35 and 50 years old in good health. This sequence joins TRBV6-5 and TRBJ1-2; D possibly corresponds to TRBD1 (5 bases). CDR3 bases: TGTGCCAGCAGTAAACCCCGGGACGGCGATGGCTACACCTTC. Protein: CASSKPRDGDGYTF.